A single sample gave rise to the 5 T cell receptor beta chains below, sequenced in a study of blood T cell repertoires in COVID-19. The assay was immunoSEQ multiplex PCR, and TCRdb's table has in-frame clones only and misses some. The data hold about 130,000 clones, with just under 85% observed a single time. Sequences were obtained from peripheral blood. Source of these receptors: a woman at least 80 years old with acute or convalescent COVID-19.

V gene TRBV7-2 combines with J gene TRBJ2-7; D gene unclear. The CDR3 consists of 13 residues. V was trimmed by 2 bases and J by 2 bases, leaving 7 bases between them. Germline lookup yields CDR1 SGHTA and CDR2 FQGNSA. In DNA, the CDR3 is TGTGCCAGCAGCTTAACTTCGCCCTACGAGCAGTACTTC. Residues: CASSLTSPYEQYF.

The CDR3 coding sequence is TGTGCCAGTAGTGTCACCGGGACAGGGGATGAAAAACTGTTTTTT. This encodes CASSVTGTGDEKLFF. J is TRBJ1-4 and V is TRBV19, with TRBD1 matching over 10 bases. The CDR3 contains 15 residues. Germline values: CDR1 LNHDA, CDR2 SQIVND (reference sequence). Trimming took 5 bases from V and 6 from J; bases not matched to a gene: 6. Based on the CDR3 plus reference TRBV19 and TRBJ1-4, the full variable domain is DGGITQSPKYLFRKEGQNVTLSCEQNLNHDAMYWYRQDPGQGLRLIYYSQIVNDFQKGDIAEGYSVSREKKESFPLTVTSAQKNPTAFYLCASSVTGTGDEKLFFGSGTQLSVL.

The genes are TRBV7-6 and TRBJ1-1; 8 bases are shared with TRBD1. CDR3 size: 18 residues. Germline loops: CDR1 SGHVS, CDR2 FNYEAQ. J lost 0 bases, V lost 3 bases, and 12 bases had no gene match. The CDR3 is CASSFRTRGRRMNTEAFF. The CDR3 region has the DNA TGTGCCAGCAGCTTCCGGACCAGGGGGCGTCGGATGAACACTGAAGCTTTCTTT.

The chain couples TRBV12-3 or TRBV12-4 to TRBJ1-1, with a tentative D call TRBD1 (6 bases). This CDR3 region has 13 residues. Trimming removed 3 bases at V and 6 bases at J, with 11 bases between. CDR3 protein: CASSFQGSSEAFF. The CDR3 nucleotides are TGTGCCAGCAGTTTCCAGGGGTCATCTGAAGCTTTCTTT.

This chain connects TRBV30 to TRBJ1-1; D is unclear. V was pared by 2 bases and J by 10 bases, with 11 bases between. This CDR3 comprises 11 residues. CDR1 and CDR2 from the germline V gene are GTSNPN and SVGIG (reference sequence). For the CDR3, the DNA is TGTGCCTGGAGTCGGGGAGCACCAGCTTTCTTT. It yields the protein CAWSRGAPAFF.